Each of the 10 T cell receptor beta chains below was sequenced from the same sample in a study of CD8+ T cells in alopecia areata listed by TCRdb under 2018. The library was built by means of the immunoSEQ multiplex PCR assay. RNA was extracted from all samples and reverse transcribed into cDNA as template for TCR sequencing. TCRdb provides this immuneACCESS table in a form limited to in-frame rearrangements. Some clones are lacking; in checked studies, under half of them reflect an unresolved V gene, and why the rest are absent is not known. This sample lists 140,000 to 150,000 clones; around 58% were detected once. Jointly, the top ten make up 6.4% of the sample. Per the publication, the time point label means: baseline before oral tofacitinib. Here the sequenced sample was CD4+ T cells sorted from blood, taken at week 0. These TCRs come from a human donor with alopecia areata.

The CDR3: CASSRIDRGTDTQYF. CDR3 nucleotides: TGTGCCAGCAGCCGGATCGACAGGGGCACAGATACGCAGTATTTT. The chain uses TRBV5-6 and TRBJ2-3; TRBD1 agrees at 7 bases. Germline V gene sequence: CDR1 SGHDT, CDR2 YYEEEE. CDR3 length equals 15 residues. J lost 1 base, V lost 4 bases, and 6 bases had no gene match.

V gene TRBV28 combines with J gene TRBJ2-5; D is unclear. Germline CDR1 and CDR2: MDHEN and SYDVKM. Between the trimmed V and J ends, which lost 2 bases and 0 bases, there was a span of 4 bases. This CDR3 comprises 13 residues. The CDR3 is CASSLGDQETQYF. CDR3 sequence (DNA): TGTGCCAGCAGTTTAGGGGACCAAGAGACCCAGTACTTC.

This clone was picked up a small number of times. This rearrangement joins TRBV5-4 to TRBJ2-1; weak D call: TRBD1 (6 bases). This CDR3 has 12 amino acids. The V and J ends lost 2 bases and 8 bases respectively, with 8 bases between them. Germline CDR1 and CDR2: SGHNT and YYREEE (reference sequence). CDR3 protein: CASSLGGYEQFF. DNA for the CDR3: TGTGCCAGCAGCTTAGGGGGTTATGAGCAGTTCTTC.

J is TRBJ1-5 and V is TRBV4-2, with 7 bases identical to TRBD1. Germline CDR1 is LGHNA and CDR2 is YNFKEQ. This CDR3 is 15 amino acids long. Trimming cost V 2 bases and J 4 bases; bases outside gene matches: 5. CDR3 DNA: TGTGCCAGCAGCCAAACGGACAGGCAAAATCAGCCCCAGCATTTT. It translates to CASSQTDRQNQPQHF.

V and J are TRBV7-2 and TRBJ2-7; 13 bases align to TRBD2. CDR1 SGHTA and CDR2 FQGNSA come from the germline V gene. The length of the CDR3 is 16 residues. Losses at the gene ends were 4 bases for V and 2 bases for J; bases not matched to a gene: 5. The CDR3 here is CASSSHGTSGAYEQYF. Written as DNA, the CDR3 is TGTGCCAGCAGCTCCCACGGGACTAGCGGGGCCTACGAGCAGTACTTC.

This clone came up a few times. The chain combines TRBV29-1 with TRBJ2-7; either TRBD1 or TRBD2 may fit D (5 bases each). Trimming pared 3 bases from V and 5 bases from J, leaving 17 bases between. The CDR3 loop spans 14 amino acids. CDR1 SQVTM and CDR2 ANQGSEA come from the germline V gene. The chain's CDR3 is CSVEMGENPNEQYF. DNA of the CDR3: TGCAGCGTTGAGATGGGGGAGAATCCCAACGAGCAGTACTTC.

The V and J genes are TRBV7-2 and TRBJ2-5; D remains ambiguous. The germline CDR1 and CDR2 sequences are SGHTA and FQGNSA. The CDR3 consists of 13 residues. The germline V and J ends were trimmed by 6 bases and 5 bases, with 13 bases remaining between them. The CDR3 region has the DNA TGTGCCAGCAGAATGGCTAGGGTGGAGACCCAGTACTTC. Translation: CASRMARVETQYF.

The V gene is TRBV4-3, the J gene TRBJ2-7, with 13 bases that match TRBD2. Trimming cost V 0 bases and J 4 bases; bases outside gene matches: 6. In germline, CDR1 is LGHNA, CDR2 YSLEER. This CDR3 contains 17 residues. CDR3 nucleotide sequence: TGCGCCAGCAGCCAAGAGGTACTAGCGGGGGGGCCGTACGAGCAGTACTTC. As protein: CASSQEVLAGGPYEQYF.

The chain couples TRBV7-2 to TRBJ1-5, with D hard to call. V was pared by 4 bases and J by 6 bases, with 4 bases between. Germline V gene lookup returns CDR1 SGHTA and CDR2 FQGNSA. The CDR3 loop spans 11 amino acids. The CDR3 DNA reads TGTGCCAGCAGCTCCGGTCAGCCCCAGCATTTT. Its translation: CASSSGQPQHF.

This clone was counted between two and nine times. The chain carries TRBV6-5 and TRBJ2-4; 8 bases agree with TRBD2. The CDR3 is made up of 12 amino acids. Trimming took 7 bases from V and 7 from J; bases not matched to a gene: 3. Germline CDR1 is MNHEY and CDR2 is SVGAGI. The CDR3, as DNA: TGTGCCAGCATCGGGGGGGATAACATTCAGTACTTC. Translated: CASIGGDNIQYF.